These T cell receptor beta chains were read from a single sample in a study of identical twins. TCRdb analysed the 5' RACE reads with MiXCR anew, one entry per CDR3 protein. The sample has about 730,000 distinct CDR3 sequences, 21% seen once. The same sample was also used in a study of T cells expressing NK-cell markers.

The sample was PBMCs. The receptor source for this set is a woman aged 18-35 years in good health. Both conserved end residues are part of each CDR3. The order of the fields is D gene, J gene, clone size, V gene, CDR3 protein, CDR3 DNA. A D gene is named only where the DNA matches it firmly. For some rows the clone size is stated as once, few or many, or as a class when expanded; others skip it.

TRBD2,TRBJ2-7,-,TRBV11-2,CASSLMVMGGYEQYF,TGTGCCAGCAGCTTAATGGTAATGGGGGGGTACGAGCAGTACTTC
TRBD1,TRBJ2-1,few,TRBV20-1,CSAPDLKTQGAYGEQFF,TGCAGTGCTCCTGACCTTAAAACACAGGGGGCTTATGGTGAGCAGTTCTTC
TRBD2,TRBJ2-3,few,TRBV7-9,CASSWGTTTDTQYF,TGTGCCAGCAGCTGGGGGACTACCACAGATACGCAGTATTTT
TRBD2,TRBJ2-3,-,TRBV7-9,CASSLGPSGPTDTQYF,TGTGCCAGCAGCTTAGGGCCTAGCGGTCCCACAGATACGCAGTATTTT
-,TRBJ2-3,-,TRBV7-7,CASSLGYDTDTQYF,TGTGCTAGCAGCTTGGGCTATGACACAGATACGCAGTATTTT
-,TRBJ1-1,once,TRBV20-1,CSARDVRGRTEAFF,TGCAGTGCTAGAGATGTGCGGGGGCGGACTGAAGCTTTCTTT
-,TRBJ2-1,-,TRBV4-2,CASSQAPLVGGNEQFF,TGTGCCAGCAGCCAAGCGCCACTAGTGGGAGGTAATGAGCAGTTCTTC
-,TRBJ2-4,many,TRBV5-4,CASSFIGGVKNIQYF,TGTGCCAGCAGCTTCATCGGAGGGGTCAAAAACATTCAGTACTTC
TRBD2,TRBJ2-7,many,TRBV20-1,CSAETNQLAGPSYEQYF,TGCAGTGCAGAAACCAACCAACTAGCGGGGCCTTCCTACGAGCAGTACTTC
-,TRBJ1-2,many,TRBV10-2,CASRPGRANYGYTF,TGCGCCAGCAGACCCGGACGGGCTAACTATGGCTACACCTTC